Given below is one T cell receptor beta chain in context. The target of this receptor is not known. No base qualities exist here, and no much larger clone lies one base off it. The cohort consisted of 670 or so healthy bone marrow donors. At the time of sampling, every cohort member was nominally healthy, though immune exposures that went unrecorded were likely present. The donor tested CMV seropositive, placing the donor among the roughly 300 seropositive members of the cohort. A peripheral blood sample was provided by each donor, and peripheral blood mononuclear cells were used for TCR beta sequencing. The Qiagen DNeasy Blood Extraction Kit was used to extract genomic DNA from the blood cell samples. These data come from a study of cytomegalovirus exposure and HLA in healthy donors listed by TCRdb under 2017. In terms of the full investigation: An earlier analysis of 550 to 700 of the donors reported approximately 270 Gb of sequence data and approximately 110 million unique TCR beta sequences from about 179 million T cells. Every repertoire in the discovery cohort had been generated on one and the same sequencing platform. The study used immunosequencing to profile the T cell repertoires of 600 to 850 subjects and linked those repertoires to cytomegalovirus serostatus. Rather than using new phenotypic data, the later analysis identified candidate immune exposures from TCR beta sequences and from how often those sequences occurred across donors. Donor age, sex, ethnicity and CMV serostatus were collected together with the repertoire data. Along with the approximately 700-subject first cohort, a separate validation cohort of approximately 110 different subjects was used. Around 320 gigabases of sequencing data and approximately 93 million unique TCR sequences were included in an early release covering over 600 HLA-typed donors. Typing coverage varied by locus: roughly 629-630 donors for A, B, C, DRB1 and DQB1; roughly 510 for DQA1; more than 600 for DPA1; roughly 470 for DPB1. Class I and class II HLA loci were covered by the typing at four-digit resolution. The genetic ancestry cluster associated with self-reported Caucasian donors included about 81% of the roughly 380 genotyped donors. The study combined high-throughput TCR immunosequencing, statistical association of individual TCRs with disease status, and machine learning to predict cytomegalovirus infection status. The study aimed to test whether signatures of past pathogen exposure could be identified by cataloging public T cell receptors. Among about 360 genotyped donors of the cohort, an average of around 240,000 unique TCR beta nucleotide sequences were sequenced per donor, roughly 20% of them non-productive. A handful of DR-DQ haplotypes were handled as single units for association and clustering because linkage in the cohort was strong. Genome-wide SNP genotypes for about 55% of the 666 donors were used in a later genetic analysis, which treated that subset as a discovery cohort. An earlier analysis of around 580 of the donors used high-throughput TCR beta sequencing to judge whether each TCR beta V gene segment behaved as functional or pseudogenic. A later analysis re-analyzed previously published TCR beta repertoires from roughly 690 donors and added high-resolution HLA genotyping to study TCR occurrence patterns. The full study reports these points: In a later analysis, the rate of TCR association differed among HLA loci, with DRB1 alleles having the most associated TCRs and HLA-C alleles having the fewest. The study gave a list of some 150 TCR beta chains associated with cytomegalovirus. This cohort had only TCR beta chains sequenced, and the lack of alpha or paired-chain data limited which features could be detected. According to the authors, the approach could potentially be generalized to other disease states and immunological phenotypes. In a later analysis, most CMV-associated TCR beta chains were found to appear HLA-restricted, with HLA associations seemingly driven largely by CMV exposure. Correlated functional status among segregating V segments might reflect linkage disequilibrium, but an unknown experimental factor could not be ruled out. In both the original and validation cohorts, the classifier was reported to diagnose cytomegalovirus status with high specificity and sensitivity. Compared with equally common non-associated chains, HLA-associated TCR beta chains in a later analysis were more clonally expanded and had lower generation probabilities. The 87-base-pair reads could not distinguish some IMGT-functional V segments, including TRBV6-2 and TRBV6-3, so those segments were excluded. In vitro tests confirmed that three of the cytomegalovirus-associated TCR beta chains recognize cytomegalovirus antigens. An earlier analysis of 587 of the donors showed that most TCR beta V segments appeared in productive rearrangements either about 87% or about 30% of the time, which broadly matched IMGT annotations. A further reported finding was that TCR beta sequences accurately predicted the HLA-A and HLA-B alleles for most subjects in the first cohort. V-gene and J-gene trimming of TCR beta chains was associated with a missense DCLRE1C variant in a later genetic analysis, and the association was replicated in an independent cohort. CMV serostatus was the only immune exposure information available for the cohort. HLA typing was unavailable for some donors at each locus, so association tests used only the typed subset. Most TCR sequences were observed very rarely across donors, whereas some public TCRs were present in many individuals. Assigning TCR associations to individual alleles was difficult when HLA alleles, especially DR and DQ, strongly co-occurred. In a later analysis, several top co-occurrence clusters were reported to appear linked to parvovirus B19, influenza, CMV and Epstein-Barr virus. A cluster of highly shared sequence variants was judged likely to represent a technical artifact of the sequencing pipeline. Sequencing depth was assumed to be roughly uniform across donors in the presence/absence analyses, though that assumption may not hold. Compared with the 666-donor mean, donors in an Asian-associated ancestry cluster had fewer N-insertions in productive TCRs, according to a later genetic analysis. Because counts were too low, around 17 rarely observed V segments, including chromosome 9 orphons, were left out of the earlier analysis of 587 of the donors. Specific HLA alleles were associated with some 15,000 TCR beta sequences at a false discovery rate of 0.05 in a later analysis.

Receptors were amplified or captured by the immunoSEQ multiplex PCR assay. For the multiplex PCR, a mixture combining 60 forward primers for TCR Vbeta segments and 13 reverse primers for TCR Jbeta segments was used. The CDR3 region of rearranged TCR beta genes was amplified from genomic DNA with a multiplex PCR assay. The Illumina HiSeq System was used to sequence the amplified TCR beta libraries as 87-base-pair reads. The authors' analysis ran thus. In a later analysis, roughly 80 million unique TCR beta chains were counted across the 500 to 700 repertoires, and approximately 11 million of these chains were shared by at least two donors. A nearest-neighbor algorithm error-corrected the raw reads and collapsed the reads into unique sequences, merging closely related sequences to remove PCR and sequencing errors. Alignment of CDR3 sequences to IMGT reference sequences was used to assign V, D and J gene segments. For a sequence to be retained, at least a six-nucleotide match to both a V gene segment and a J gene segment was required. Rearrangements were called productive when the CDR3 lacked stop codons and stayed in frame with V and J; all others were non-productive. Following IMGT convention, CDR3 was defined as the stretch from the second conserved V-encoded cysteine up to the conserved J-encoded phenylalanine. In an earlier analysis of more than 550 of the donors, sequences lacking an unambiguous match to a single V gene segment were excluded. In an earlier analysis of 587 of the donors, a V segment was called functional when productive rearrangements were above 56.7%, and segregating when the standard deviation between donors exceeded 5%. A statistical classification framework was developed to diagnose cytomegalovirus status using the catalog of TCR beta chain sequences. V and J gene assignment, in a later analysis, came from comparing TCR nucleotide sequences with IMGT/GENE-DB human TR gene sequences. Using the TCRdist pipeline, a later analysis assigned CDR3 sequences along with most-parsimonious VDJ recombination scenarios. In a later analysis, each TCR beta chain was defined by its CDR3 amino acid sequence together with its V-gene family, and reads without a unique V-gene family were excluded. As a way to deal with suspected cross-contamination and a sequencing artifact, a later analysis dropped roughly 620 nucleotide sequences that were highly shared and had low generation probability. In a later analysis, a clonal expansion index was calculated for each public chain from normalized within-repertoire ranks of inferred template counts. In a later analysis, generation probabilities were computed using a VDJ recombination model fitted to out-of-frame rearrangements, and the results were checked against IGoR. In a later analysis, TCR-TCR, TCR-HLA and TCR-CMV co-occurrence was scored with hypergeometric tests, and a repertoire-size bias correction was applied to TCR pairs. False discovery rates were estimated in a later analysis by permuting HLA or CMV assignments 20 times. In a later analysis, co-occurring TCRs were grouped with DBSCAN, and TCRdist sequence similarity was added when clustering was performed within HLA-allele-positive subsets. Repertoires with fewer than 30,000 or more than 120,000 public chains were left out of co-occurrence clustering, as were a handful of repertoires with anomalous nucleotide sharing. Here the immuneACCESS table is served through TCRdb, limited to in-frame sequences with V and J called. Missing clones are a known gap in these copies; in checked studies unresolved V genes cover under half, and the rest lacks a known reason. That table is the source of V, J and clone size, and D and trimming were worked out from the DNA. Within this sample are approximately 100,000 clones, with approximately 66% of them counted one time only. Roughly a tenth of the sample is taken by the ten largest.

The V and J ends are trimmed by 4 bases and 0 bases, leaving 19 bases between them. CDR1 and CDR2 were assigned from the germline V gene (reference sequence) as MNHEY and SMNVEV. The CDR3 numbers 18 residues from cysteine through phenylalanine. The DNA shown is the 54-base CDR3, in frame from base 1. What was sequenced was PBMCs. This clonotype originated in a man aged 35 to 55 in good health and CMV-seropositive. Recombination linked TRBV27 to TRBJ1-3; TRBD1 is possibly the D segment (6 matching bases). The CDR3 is CASSSSAEGGASGNTIYF. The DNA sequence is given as TGTGCCAGCAGTTCATCGGCCGAAGGGGGAGCCTCTGGAAACACCATATATTTT.